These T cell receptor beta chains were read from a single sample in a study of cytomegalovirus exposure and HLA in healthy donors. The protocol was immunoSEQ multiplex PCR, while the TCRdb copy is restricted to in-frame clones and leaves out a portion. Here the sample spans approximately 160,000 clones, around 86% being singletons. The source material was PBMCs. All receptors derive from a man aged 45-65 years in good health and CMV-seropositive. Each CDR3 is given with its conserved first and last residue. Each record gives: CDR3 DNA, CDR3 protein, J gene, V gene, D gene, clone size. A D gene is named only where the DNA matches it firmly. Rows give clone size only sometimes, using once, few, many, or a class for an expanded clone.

DNA: TGTGCCAGCAGCCCCGCGCTGGTAGACTATGGCTACACCTTC; CDR3: CASSPALVDYGYTF; J: TRBJ1-2; V: TRBV27; D: NA; size: NA
DNA: TGTGCCAGCTCACCACCGGGAGGGCCGGTTGAGACCCAGTACTTC; CDR3: CASSPPGGPVETQYF; J: TRBJ2-5; V: TRBV18; D: TRBD2; size: NA
DNA: TGTGCCAGCTCACAGGACAGGGGAGGGAATAATTCACCCCTCCACTTT; CDR3: CASSQDRGGNNSPLHF; J: TRBJ1-6; V: TRBV18; D: TRBD1; size: NA
DNA: TGTGCCAGCAGCTTAATGCTGGGGCTCGGGGAGACCCAGTACTTC; CDR3: CASSLMLGLGETQYF; J: TRBJ2-5; V: TRBV7-2; D: NA; size: NA
DNA: TGTGCCAGCAGCTTGGTCCGAGCCTACGAGCAGTACTTC; CDR3: CASSLVRAYEQYF; J: TRBJ2-7; V: TRBV7-2; D: NA; size: NA
DNA: TGTGCCAGCACCTTGGCACAGGGCACCGGGGAGCTGTTTTTT; CDR3: CASTLAQGTGELFF; J: TRBJ2-2; V: TRBV5-4; D: NA; size: NA
DNA: TGTGCCAGCAGAGGGCGGGACAGTTCCTACGAGCAGTACTTC; CDR3: CASRGRDSSYEQYF; J: TRBJ2-7; V: TRBV2; D: NA; size: NA
DNA: TGTGCCAGCTCACCCGGGGGGCGAGACACTGAAGCTTTCTTT; CDR3: CASSPGGRDTEAFF; J: TRBJ1-1; V: TRBV18; D: NA; size: few
DNA: TGTGCCAGCTCACCCCAGGCGGGTTTAGGCAATCAGCCCCAGCATTTT; CDR3: CASSPQAGLGNQPQHF; J: TRBJ1-5; V: TRBV18; D: NA; size: NA
DNA: TGTGCCAGCAGTGAACAGGGCCGTGGCTACACCTTC; CDR3: CASSEQGRGYTF; J: TRBJ1-2; V: TRBV25-1; D: NA; size: NA
DNA: TGTGCCTGGAGCCTCGACAGGGTAGATGGCTACACCTTC; CDR3: CAWSLDRVDGYTF; J: TRBJ1-2; V: TRBV30; D: TRBD1; size: NA
DNA: TGTGCCACCAGCAGAGGTGGGTCAGCCGGGGATACGCAGTATTTT; CDR3: CATSRGGSAGDTQYF; J: TRBJ2-3; V: TRBV15; D: NA; size: NA
DNA: TGTGCCAGCAGCGTAGTCCCGGACAGGGGAGGGGCTGAAGCTTTCTTT; CDR3: CASSVVPDRGGAEAFF; J: TRBJ1-1; V: TRBV9; D: TRBD1; size: NA
DNA: TGTGCTAGCAGCTTATTAGCGGGAGGCCCGGAGACCCAGTACTTC; CDR3: CASSLLAGGPETQYF; J: TRBJ2-5; V: TRBV7-7; D: TRBD2; size: NA
DNA: TGTGCCAGCAGTGAAGGACAGGGGGCCGGGCAGCCCCAGCATTTT; CDR3: CASSEGQGAGQPQHF; J: TRBJ1-5; V: TRBV2; D: TRBD1; size: NA
DNA: TGTGCCAGCAGTTACAGGGGCAGCAATCAGCCCCAGCATTTT; CDR3: CASSYRGSNQPQHF; J: TRBJ1-5; V: TRBV6-5; D: NA; size: few